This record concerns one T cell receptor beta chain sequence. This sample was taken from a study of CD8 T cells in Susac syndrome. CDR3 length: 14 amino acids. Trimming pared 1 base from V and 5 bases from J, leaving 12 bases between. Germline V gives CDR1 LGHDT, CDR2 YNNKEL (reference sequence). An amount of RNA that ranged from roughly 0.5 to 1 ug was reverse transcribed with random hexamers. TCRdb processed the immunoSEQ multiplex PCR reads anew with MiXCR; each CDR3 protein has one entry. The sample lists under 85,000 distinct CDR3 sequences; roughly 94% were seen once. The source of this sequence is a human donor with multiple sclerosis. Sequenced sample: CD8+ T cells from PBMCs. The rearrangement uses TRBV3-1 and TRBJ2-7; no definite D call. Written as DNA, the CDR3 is TGTGCCAGCAGCCAAGGGGTACAGCGCGACGAGCAGTACTTC. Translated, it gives CASSQGVQRDEQYF.